This T cell receptor beta chain was obtained from a study of tumor-infiltrating lymphocytes in primary liver carcinoma. The germline CDR1 and CDR2 sequences are MDHEN and SYDVKM. Trimming removed 5 bases at V and 1 base at J, with 15 bases between. This CDR3 is built from 17 residues. Researchers generated TCR beta cDNA from about 530 ng of total RNA, relying on a constant-region primer. For TCR beta, libraries were produced by three nested multiplex PCR rounds using slightly modified ARM-PCR. Amplification in the first two PCR rounds was performed using TRBV1-TRBV30 forward primers and a C-beta reverse primer for approximately 10 cycles each. TCRdb re-derived calls from the multiplex PCR reads in MiXCR, one entry per CDR3 protein. The top ten clones hold roughly 8.6% of a sample with 300,000 to 400,000 distinct CDR3 sequences, over 55% of them seen once. For blood RNA, unsorted whole blood served as the source, and germline DNA was extracted too.

This chain uses TRBV28 with TRBJ2-6, with a tentative D call TRBD1 (6 bases). Source material: peripheral blood. The clonotype was recovered from a man aged 35-49 years with primary liver carcinoma and hepatitis B virus infection. Here the CDR3 reads CASSLTGWGSGANVLTF. The CDR3, as DNA: TGTGCCAGCAGTCTTACAGGGTGGGGATCTGGGGCCAACGTCCTGACTTTC.